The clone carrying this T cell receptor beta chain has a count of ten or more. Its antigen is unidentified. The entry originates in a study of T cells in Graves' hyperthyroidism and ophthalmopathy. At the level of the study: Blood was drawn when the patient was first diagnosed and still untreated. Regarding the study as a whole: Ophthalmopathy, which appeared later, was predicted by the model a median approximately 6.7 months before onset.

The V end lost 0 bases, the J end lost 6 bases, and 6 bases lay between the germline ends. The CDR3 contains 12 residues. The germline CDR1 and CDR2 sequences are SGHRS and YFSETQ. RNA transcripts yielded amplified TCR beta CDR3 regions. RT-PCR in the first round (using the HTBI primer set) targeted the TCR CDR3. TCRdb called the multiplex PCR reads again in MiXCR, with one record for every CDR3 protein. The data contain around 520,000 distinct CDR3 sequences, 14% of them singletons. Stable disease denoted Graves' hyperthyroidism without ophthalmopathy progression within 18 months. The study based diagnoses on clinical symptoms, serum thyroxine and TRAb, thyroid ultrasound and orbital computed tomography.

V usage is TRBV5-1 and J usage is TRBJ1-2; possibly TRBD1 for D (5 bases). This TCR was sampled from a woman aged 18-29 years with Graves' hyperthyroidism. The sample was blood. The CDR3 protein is CASSLVGDGYTF. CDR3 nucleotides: TGCGCCAGCAGCTTGGTAGGGGATGGCTACACCTTC.